The present T cell receptor (beta chain) was sequenced within a study of cytomegalovirus exposure and HLA in healthy donors (dated by TCRdb to the late 2010s). Concerning the study at large: In an earlier analysis of 587 of the donors, under 300 Gb of sequence data and 90 million to 130 million unique TCR beta sequences from about 180 million T cells were reported. About 280 gigabases of sequencing data and approximately 91 million unique TCR sequences made up an early release that covered 640 HLA-typed donors. Typing coverage differed by locus: A, B, C, DRB1 and DQB1 were typed in about 620-630 donors, DQA1 in about 550, DPA1 in 600 to 610, and DPB1 in approximately 450. A separate validation cohort of roughly 130 different subjects was used in addition to the roughly 670-subject first cohort. All discovery cohort repertoires had been generated on a single sequencing platform. Of the roughly 390 genotyped donors, 70% to 90% were placed in the genetic ancestry cluster associated with self-reported Caucasian donors. High-throughput TCR immunosequencing, statistical association of individual TCRs with disease status, and machine learning were combined to predict cytomegalovirus infection status. A handful of DR-DQ haplotypes were handled as single units for association and clustering because linkage in the cohort was strong. The study was designed to test whether signatures of past pathogen exposure could be identified by cataloging public T cell receptors. In a later analysis, previously published TCR beta repertoires from 600 to 850 donors were re-analyzed and high-resolution HLA genotyping was added so that TCR occurrence patterns could be studied. To decide whether each TCR beta V gene segment behaved as functional or pseudogenic, an earlier analysis of some 600 of the donors relied on high-throughput TCR beta sequencing. On average, roughly 200,000 unique TCR beta nucleotide sequences were sequenced per donor among 398 genotyped donors of the cohort, with about 19% of those sequences being non-productive. The later analysis used no new phenotypic data to find candidate immune exposures, relying instead on TCR beta sequences and their occurrence across donors. The study profiled the T cell repertoires of some 610 subjects by immunosequencing and related them to cytomegalovirus serostatus. HLA typing covered class I and class II loci at four-digit resolution. A later genetic analysis used genome-wide SNP genotypes for about 55% of the 666 donors, treating that subset as a discovery cohort. Alongside the repertoire data, information on donor age, sex, ethnicity and CMV serostatus was compiled. The research as a whole found: According to a later genetic analysis, donors in an Asian-associated ancestry cluster had fewer N-insertions in productive TCRs than the approximately 670-donor mean. The study gave a list of about 160 TCR beta chains associated with cytomegalovirus. In this cohort, only TCR beta chains were sequenced, and detectable features were limited by the absence of alpha or paired-chain data. Linkage disequilibrium might explain the correlated functional status among segregating V segments, but an unknown experimental factor could not be excluded. A later analysis found that TCR association rates varied across HLA loci, with DRB1 alleles showing the most associated TCRs and HLA-C alleles the fewest. A group of highly shared sequence variants was considered likely to be a technical artifact of the sequencing pipeline. When HLA alleles, especially DR and DQ, strongly co-occurred, TCR associations were difficult to assign to individual alleles. A later analysis found that most CMV-associated TCR beta chains appeared HLA-restricted, with HLA associations seemingly driven largely by CMV exposure. A further reported finding was that TCR beta sequences accurately predicted the HLA-A and HLA-B alleles for most subjects in the first cohort. An association between a missense DCLRE1C variant and V-gene and J-gene trimming of TCR beta chains was found in a later genetic analysis and replicated in an independent cohort. HLA typing was unavailable for some donors at each locus, so association tests used only the typed subset. A few of the identified cytomegalovirus-associated TCR beta chains were confirmed in vitro to be specific for cytomegalovirus antigens. The only immune exposure information available for the cohort was CMV serostatus. In both the original and validation cohorts, the classifier was reported to diagnose cytomegalovirus status with high specificity and sensitivity. A later analysis associated about 17,000 TCR beta sequences with specific HLA alleles at a false discovery rate of 0.05. The presence/absence analyses assumed that sequencing depth was roughly uniform across donors, and that assumption may not be true. While some public TCRs were present in many individuals, most TCR sequences turned up only very rarely across donors. In an earlier analysis of approximately 590 of the donors, most TCR beta V segments appeared in productive rearrangements about 87% or about 30% of the time, broadly matching IMGT annotations. Because counts were too low, seventeen rarely observed V segments, including chromosome 9 orphons, were excluded from the earlier analysis of 587 of the donors. According to the authors, the approach could potentially be generalized to other disease states and immunological phenotypes. In a later analysis, HLA-associated TCR beta chains were found to be more clonally expanded and to have lower generation probabilities than equally common non-associated chains. Several of the top co-occurrence clusters appeared to be linked to parvovirus B19, influenza, CMV and Epstein-Barr virus, according to a later analysis. Some IMGT-functional V segments, including TRBV6-2 and TRBV6-3, could not be told apart with the 87-base-pair reads, so those segments were excluded.

This clone has at least ten counts. No antigen is known for it. The input lacks base qualities; no much larger clone sits a single base away. This same CDR3 is encoded by further DNA sequences in the sample. Libraries were made using the immunoSEQ multiplex PCR assay. For the multiplex PCR, a mixture combining 60 forward primers for TCR Vbeta segments and 13 reverse primers for TCR Jbeta segments was used. A multiplex PCR assay on genomic DNA amplified the CDR3 region of rearranged TCR beta genes. The Illumina HiSeq System was used to sequence the amplified TCR beta libraries as 87-base-pair reads. As for how the authors treated the data: In a later analysis, roughly 80 million unique TCR beta chains were counted across the roughly 610 repertoires, and around 10 million of these chains were shared by at least two donors. A nearest-neighbor algorithm error-corrected the raw reads and collapsed the reads into unique sequences, merging closely related sequences to remove PCR and sequencing errors. CDR3 sequences were aligned to IMGT reference sequences to assign V, D and J gene segments. For a sequence to be retained, at least a six-nucleotide match to both a V gene segment and a J gene segment was required. Rearrangements were called productive when the CDR3 lacked stop codons and stayed in frame with V and J; all others were non-productive. Following IMGT convention, CDR3 was defined as the stretch from the second conserved V-encoded cysteine to the conserved J-encoded phenylalanine. In an earlier analysis of more than 550 of the donors, sequences lacking an unambiguous match to a single V gene segment were excluded. In an earlier analysis of 587 of the donors, V segments were called functional above 56.7% productive rearrangements and were called segregating when the between-donor standard deviation exceeded 5%. A statistical classification framework was built to diagnose cytomegalovirus status from the catalog of TCR beta chain sequences. In a later analysis, V and J genes were assigned by comparing TCR nucleotide sequences against IMGT/GENE-DB human TR gene sequences. The TCRdist pipeline was used in a later analysis to assign CDR3 sequences and most-parsimonious VDJ recombination scenarios. In a later analysis, each TCR beta chain was defined by its CDR3 amino acid sequence together with its V-gene family, and reads without a unique V-gene family were excluded. To address suspected cross-contamination and a sequencing artifact, a later analysis removed a few hundred highly shared, low-generation-probability nucleotide sequences. A later analysis calculated a clonal expansion index for each public chain from normalized within-repertoire ranks of inferred template counts. In a later analysis, generation probabilities were computed with a VDJ recombination model fitted to out-of-frame rearrangements, and the resulting probabilities were checked against IGoR. In a later analysis, TCR-TCR, TCR-HLA and TCR-CMV co-occurrence was scored with hypergeometric tests, and a repertoire-size bias correction was applied to TCR pairs. A later analysis estimated false discovery rates by permuting HLA or CMV assignments 20 times. In a later analysis, co-occurring TCRs were grouped using DBSCAN, and TCRdist sequence similarity was added for clustering within HLA-allele-positive subsets. Repertoires with fewer than 30,000 or more than 120,000 public chains were left out of co-occurrence clustering, as were a handful of repertoires with anomalous nucleotide sharing. TCRdb retrieved this table from immuneACCESS and kept in-frame rearrangements only. Not all clones are present; in checked studies, unresolved V genes account for under half, and no reason is known for the remainder. D and trimming were read from the DNA, whereas the V and J calls and clone size are those reported in that table. This sample has roughly 150,000 clones in its table, and around 80% of those were observed once. The top ten clonotypes cover about 1.5% of the sample.

CDR3 length: 14 amino acids, cysteine to phenylalanine. Just the 42-base CDR3 DNA is kept, in frame starting at base 1. Trimming leaves V shorter by 2 bases and J shorter by 4 bases, with the junction holding 1 base beyond the gene matches. Taken from the germline V gene, the CDR1 and CDR2 loops are MNHNS and SASEGT. In total, over 600 healthy bone marrow donors made up the cohort. At the time of sampling, all cohort members were nominally healthy, though unrecorded immune exposures were likely present. The donor was CMV seronegative and belonged to the group of 350 or so seronegative cohort members. A peripheral blood sample was provided by each donor, and peripheral blood mononuclear cells were used for TCR beta sequencing. The Qiagen DNeasy Blood Extraction Kit was used to extract genomic DNA from the blood cell samples.

The chain is made from TRBV6-1 and TRBJ2-1, with 8 junctional bases fitting TRBD1. The sequenced sample consisted of PBMCs. The clonotype originates from a male donor in good health and CMV-seronegative. The DNA is as follows: TGTGCCAGCAGTGAACAGGGGGCGTACAATGAGCAGTTCTTC. Its coded protein is CASSEQGAYNEQFF.